Below, 23 T cell receptor beta chains from the same sample are listed, as sequenced in a study of CD8 T cells in ankylosing spondylitis. TCRdb passed the 5' RACE reads through MiXCR, listing each CDR3 protein once. The sample comprises under 300,000 distinct CDR3 sequences, roughly 10% of which are singletons, and 6.8% rests with the top ten. The sequenced material came from blood, either unsorted or a sorted T cell fraction (not recorded which). The source of these receptors is a male donor with ankylosing spondylitis or in good health (not recorded which).

This clonotype was observed at least ten times. The chain couples TRBV12-3 or TRBV12-4 to TRBJ2-5, with D unresolved. V was pared by 4 bases and J by 0 bases, with 12 bases between. This CDR3 comprises 15 residues. CDR3 loop: CASSWGLVNQETQYF. CDR3 in DNA: TGTGCCAGCAGTTGGGGTCTGGTGAACCAAGAGACCCAGTACTTC.

This clonotype was seen repeatedly, ten times or more. The V and J genes are TRBV25-1 and TRBJ2-7; 10 bases line up with TRBD1. V lost 4 bases, J lost 6 bases, and 9 bases stayed unmatched. This CDR3 has 15 residues. Germline V CDR1 and CDR2: MGHDK, SYGVNS. The CDR3 here is CASSGPGQGNFEQYF. The CDR3 nucleotides read TGTGCCAGCAGTGGACCGGGACAGGGGAATTTCGAGCAGTACTTC.

This clonotype was found a few times. The gene calls are TRBV6-2 or TRBV6-3 and TRBJ1-2, with D possibly matching TRBD1 (6 bases). V was cut by 1 base and J by 7 bases, with 10 bases left in between. This CDR3 spans 13 amino acids. CDR1 is MNHEY, CDR2 SVGEGT, per germline. CDR3 sequence: CASSYFGQPGYTF. The DNA for the CDR3 is TGTGCCAGCAGTTACTTCGGACAGCCTGGCTACACCTTC.

This clonotype was detected many times. The rearrangement joins TRBV5-1 to TRBJ1-1; TRBD1 agrees at 8 bases. The CDR3 length is 12 residues. V shed 4 bases, J shed 11 bases, and the junction held 7 bases outside the gene matches. Germline V gene sequence: CDR1 SGHRS, CDR2 YFSETQ. The CDR3 nucleotides are TGCGCCAGCAGCGGAAAACAGGGGGACGCTTTCTTT. As protein: CASSGKQGDAFF. The full variable domain, with the rest looked up from reference TRBV5-1 and TRBJ1-1, is KAGVTQTPRYLIKTRGQQVTLSCSPISGHRSVSWYQQTPGQGLQFLFEYFSETQRNKGNFPGRFSGRQFSNSRSEMNVSTLELGDSALYLCASSGKQGDAFFGQGTRLTVV.

As to this clonotype: A read error is possible here, since a much larger clone lies one base away. The chain uses TRBV3-1 and TRBJ2-2; no reliable D call. CDR1 is LGHDT and CDR2 is YNNKEL in the germline V gene (reference sequence). The CDR3 spans 14 residues. In nucleotides, the CDR3 is TGTGTCAGCAGCAGCGACTTGGCCGTCGGGGAGCTGTTTTTT. Its translation: CVSSSDLAVGELFF. The full variable domain, in which reference TRBV3-1 and TRBJ2-2 provide the parts outside the CDR3, is DTAVSQTPKYLVTQMGNDKSIKCEQNLGHDTMYWYKQDSKKFLKIMFSYNNKELIINETVPNRFSPKSPDKAHLNLHINSLELGDSAVYFCVSSSDLAVGELFFGEGSRLTVL.

The chain has TRBV12-3 or TRBV12-4 and TRBJ2-1, with TRBD2 identical over 7 bases. V lost 6 bases and J lost 6; bases outside the gene matches: 11. The CDR3 totals 15 residues. The CDR3 sequence is CASSPGASGINEQFF. Written as DNA, the CDR3 is TGTGCCAGCAGCCCTGGTGCTAGCGGTATCAATGAGCAGTTCTTC.

A note on this clonotype: A much larger clone sits a single nucleotide away, making a read error possible. V and J are TRBV11-2 and TRBJ2-2; TRBD2 matches 9 bases. Germline lookup yields CDR1 SGHAT and CDR2 FQNNGV. This CDR3 spans 16 amino acids. The CDR3 DNA sequence: TGTGCCAACAGCGTTAGCGGGAGCGCGAGAACCGGGGAGCTGTTTTTT. This translates into CANSVSGSARTGELFF. Full variable domain (remainder filled in from reference TRBV11-2 and TRBJ2-2): EAGVAQSPRYKIIEKRQSVAFWCNPISGHATLYWYQQILGQGPKLLIQFQNNGVVDDSQLPKDRFSAERLKGVDSTLKIQPAKLEDSAVYLCANSVSGSARTGELFFGEGSRLTVL.

Many counts were recorded for this clonotype. This chain connects TRBV12-3 or TRBV12-4 to TRBJ1-2; D possibly corresponds to TRBD1 (5 bases). Between the trimmed V and J ends, which lost 0 bases and 4 bases, there was a span of 9 bases. This CDR3 contains 14 residues. CDR3 protein: CASSLATGSYGYTF. CDR3 coding DNA: TGTGCCAGCAGTTTAGCAACAGGAAGCTATGGCTACACCTTC.

The chain uses TRBV7-2 and TRBJ2-6; D gene uncertain. Germline V gene data show CDR1 as SGHTA and CDR2 as FQGNSA. The CDR3 runs 13 residues. V lost 5 bases and J lost 2, with 4 bases in between. The CDR3 loop is CASSNPGANVLTF. Written as DNA, the CDR3 is TGTGCCAGCAGCAACCCTGGGGCCAACGTCCTGACTTTC.

The V call is TRBV29-1, the J call TRBJ2-3; tentatively, D is TRBD1 (5 bases). V lost 4 bases, J lost 4 bases, and 6 bases lay in between. This CDR3 comprises 11 residues. Per germline, CDR1 SQVTM and CDR2 ANQGSEA. The CDR3 loop reads CSVVGADTQYF. DNA of the CDR3: TGCAGCGTTGTAGGGGCAGATACGCAGTATTTT.

This clonotype was found many times. The V call is TRBV5-1, the J call TRBJ2-2; D uncertain. Germline V gene lookup returns CDR1 SGHRS and CDR2 YFSETQ. V was trimmed by 1 base and J by 3 bases, leaving 7 bases between them. This CDR3 has 14 residues. CDR3 loop: CASSLQADTGELFF. The CDR3 DNA is TGCGCCAGCAGCTTGCAGGCGGACACCGGGGAGCTGTTTTTT.

This clonotype has more than one count but fewer than ten. V is TRBV28 and J is TRBJ2-2; possible D gene TRBD2, 5 bases. CDR1 MDHEN and CDR2 SYDVKM come from the germline V gene. The CDR3 has 14 amino acids. V was trimmed by 8 bases and J by 1 base, leaving 11 bases between them. This chain's CDR3 is CASLGAENTGELFF. The CDR3 DNA reads as TGTGCCAGCCTGGGAGCGGAGAACACCGGGGAGCTGTTTTTT.

This clonotype was picked up many times. V is TRBV20-1 and J is TRBJ2-3; 9 bases align to TRBD2. The CDR3 consists of 16 residues. Germline V gene sequence: CDR1 DFQATT, CDR2 SNEGSKA (reference sequence). V shed 5 bases, J shed 1 base, and the junction held 10 bases outside the gene matches. The CDR3 region has the DNA TGCAGTGCTCGGAAATGGGTAGCGGGGGGCACAGATACGCAGTATTTT. It codes for CSARKWVAGGTDTQYF.

This clonotype was seen more than once but under ten times. The chain has TRBV5-1 and TRBJ1-1, with TRBD1 matching over 9 bases. Germline CDR1 and CDR2: SGHRS and YFSETQ. This CDR3 is built from 16 residues. V was pared by 3 bases and J by 1 base, with 7 bases of the junction left unmatched. The CDR3 loop is CASSYGPGQGNTEAFF. CDR3 bases: TGCGCCAGCAGCTACGGACCGGGACAGGGGAACACTGAAGCTTTCTTT. Full variable domain (rest looked up from reference TRBV5-1 and TRBJ1-1): KAGVTQTPRYLIKTRGQQVTLSCSPISGHRSVSWYQQTPGQGLQFLFEYFSETQRNKGNFPGRFSGRQFSNSRSEMNVSTLELGDSALYLCASSYGPGQGNTEAFFGQGTRLTVV.

This clonotype was counted between two and nine times. The chain recombines TRBV20-1 with TRBJ1-2; D unresolved. The CDR3 length is 12 residues. V was cut by 6 bases and J by 12 bases, with 20 bases left in between. Germline assignment: CDR1 DFQATT and CDR2 SNEGSKA (reference sequence). For the CDR3, the DNA is TGCAGTGCCGATCCGGCACCCCTGGTTAACACCTTC. Amino acids: CSADPAPLVNTF.

V usage is TRBV20-1 and J usage is TRBJ2-3; D possibly corresponds to TRBD2 (5 bases). Between the trimmed V and J ends, which lost 3 bases and 5 bases, there was a span of 12 bases. CDR3 length: 13 residues. Germline CDR1 DFQATT, CDR2 SNEGSKA (reference sequence). CDR3 DNA sequence: TGCAGTGCTAGTAGTACGGCGGGAGATACGCAGTATTTT. Its translation: CSASSTAGDTQYF.

This sequence joins TRBV19 and TRBJ2-5, with D perhaps matching TRBD1 or TRBD2 (5 bases each). V lost 8 bases and J lost 6, with 16 bases in between. From germline, CDR1 is LNHDA and CDR2 SQIVND (reference sequence). The CDR3 has 13 residues. The CDR3 is CASEETPGQTQYF. The CDR3 DNA reads TGTGCCAGTGAAGAGACTCCGGGACAGACCCAGTACTTC. Using reference TRBV19 and TRBJ2-5 for the parts outside the CDR3, the full variable domain is DGGITQSPKYLFRKEGQNVTLSCEQNLNHDAMYWYRQDPGQGLRLIYYSQIVNDFQKGDIAEGYSVSREKKESFPLTVTSAQKNPTAFYLCASEETPGQTQYFGPGTRLLVL.

The V call is TRBV7-3, the J call TRBJ2-7, with a weak D call TRBD1 (8 bases). Germline values: CDR1 SGHTA, CDR2 FQGTGA. The CDR3 contains 13 residues. V was shortened by 8 bases and J by 10 bases, with 21 bases between the two germline ends. The DNA of the CDR3 is TGTGCCAGCGCCACAGGGGGGGAGACGGCTCAGTACTTC. Translation gives CASATGGETAQYF.

This chain connects TRBV15 to TRBJ1-3, with a possible D match to TRBD1 (5 bases). Germline loops: CDR1 LNHNV, CDR2 YYDKDF (reference sequence). Trimming shortened V by 2 bases and J by 2 bases, and 19 bases separated the two germline ends. The CDR3 totals 18 residues. CDR3 in DNA: TGTGCCACCAGCAGATGGGGGACCCAGCAAGGTCCTGGAAACACCATATATTTT. Encoded protein: CATSRWGTQQGPGNTIYF.

The rearrangement joins TRBV10-3 to TRBJ2-3, with 10 bases aligning to TRBD2. The trim removed 2 bases at V and 5 bases at J, leaving 4 bases unmatched. Germline V gene lookup returns CDR1 ENHRY and CDR2 SYGVKD. There are 15 residues in the CDR3. The chain's CDR3 is CAISETSGTVDTQYF. The CDR3 region has the DNA TGTGCCATCAGTGAGACTAGCGGGACTGTAGATACGCAGTATTTT.

The chain recombines TRBV7-9 with TRBJ2-7; 9 bases are a match to TRBD1. The CDR3 covers 14 residues. Germline trimming cut 4 bases from V and 5 bases from J; bases unmatched to any gene: 6. Looked up from germline, CDR1 is SEHNR and CDR2 is FQNEAQ (reference sequence). The CDR3 reads CASSSNRGRDEQYF. The CDR3, as DNA: TGTGCCAGCAGCTCAAACAGGGGGCGAGACGAGCAGTACTTC.

This clonotype came up a few times. The chain is built from TRBV3-1 and TRBJ1-1; D unclear. CDR1 and CDR2 from the germline V gene are LGHDT and YNNKEL (reference sequence). With 1 base removed from V and 1 base from J, the gap between germline ends came to 7 bases. The CDR3 consists of 14 residues. The CDR3 loop is CASSQVSGNTEAFF. CDR3 in DNA: TGTGCCAGCAGCCAAGTGTCTGGGAACACTGAAGCTTTCTTT.

For this clonotype: In this CDR3 the conserved last residue, phenylalanine or tryptophan, is missing, so a read error is likely. This chain connects TRBV27 to TRBJ2-7, with D possibly TRBD1 on 6 matching bases. Germline CDR1 is MNHEY and CDR2 is SMNVEV (reference sequence). This CDR3 is 14 amino acids long. V was pared by 5 bases and J by 3 bases, with 14 bases between. Written as DNA, the CDR3 is TGTGCCAGCAGTCTAGGCCGGACAGACTACGAGCAGTACCTC. Translation: CASSLGRTDYEQYL.